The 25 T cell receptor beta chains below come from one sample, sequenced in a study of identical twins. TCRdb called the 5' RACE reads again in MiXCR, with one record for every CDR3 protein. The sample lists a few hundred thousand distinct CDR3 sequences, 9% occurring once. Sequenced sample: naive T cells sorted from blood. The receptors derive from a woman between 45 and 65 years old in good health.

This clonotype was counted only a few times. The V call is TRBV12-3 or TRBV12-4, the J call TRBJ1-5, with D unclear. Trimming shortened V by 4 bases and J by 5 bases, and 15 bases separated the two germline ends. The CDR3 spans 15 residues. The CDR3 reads CASSYGVGGHQPQHF. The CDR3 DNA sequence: TGTGCCAGCAGTTATGGGGTAGGTGGGCATCAGCCCCAGCATTTT.

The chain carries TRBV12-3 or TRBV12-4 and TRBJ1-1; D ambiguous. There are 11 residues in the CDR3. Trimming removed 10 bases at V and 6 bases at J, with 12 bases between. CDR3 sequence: CATGGRAEAFF. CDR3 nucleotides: TGTGCCACGGGAGGACGGGCTGAAGCTTTCTTT.

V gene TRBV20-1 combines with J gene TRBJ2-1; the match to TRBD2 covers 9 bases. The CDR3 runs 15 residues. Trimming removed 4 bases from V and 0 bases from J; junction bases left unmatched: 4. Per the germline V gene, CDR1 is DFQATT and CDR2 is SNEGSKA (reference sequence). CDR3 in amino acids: CSATSSGGSYNEQFF. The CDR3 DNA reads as TGCAGTGCTACCAGTAGCGGGGGCTCCTACAATGAGCAGTTCTTC.

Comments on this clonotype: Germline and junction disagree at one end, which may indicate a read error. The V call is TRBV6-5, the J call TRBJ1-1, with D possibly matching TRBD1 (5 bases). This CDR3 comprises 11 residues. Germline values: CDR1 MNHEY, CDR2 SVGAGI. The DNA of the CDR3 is TGTGCCAGCAGCTGGGGGGGTGAAGGTTTCTTT. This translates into CASSWGGEGFF.

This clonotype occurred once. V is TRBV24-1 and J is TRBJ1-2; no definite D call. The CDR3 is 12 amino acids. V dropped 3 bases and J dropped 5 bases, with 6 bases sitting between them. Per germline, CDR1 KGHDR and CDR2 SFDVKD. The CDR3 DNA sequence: TGTGCCACCAGTGATACAGCTTATGGCTACACCTTC. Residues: CATSDTAYGYTF.

The CDR3 DNA reads TGTGCCACCAGCGGCCTTGGGGACTTATCCTACGAGCAGTACTTC. Protein: CATSGLGDLSYEQYF. The chain links TRBV15 to TRBJ2-7, with D possibly TRBD2 on 6 matching bases. The CDR3 has 15 residues. The V gene's germline CDR1 is LNHNV and CDR2 YYDKDF (reference sequence). V lost 5 bases and J lost 1, with 15 bases in between.

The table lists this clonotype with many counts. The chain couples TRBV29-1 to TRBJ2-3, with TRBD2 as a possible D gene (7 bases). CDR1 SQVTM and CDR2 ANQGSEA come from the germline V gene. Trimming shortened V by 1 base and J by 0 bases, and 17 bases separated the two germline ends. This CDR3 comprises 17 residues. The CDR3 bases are TGCAGCGTTGAAGGGGGGGCGGGGGCTCCTAGCACAGATACGCAGTATTTT. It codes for CSVEGGAGAPSTDTQYF.

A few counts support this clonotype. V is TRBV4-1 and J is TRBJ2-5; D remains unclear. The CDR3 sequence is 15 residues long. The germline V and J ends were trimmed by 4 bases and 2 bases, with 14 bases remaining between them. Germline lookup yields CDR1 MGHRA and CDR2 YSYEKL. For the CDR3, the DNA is TGCGCCAGCAGCCCGTACTTCCAGAGGCAAGAGACCCAGTACTTC. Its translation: CASSPYFQRQETQYF.

CDR3: CASSPRTPGLRQLNEQFF. In nucleotides, the CDR3 is TGTGCCAGCAGCCCACGAACCCCGGGACTCCGCCAATTAAATGAGCAGTTCTTC. V and J are TRBV3-1 and TRBJ2-1, with D possibly TRBD2 on 6 matching bases. The CDR3 sequence is 18 residues long. The germline V and J ends were trimmed by 4 bases and 7 bases, with 26 bases remaining between them. Germline loops: CDR1 LGHDT, CDR2 YNNKEL (reference sequence).

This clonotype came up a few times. DNA for the CDR3: TGTGCCAGCAGCCAAGGATACAGGGGAAAGACCCAGTACTTC. Residues: CASSQGYRGKTQYF. The chain links TRBV3-1 to TRBJ2-5; 7 bases match TRBD1. There are 14 residues in the CDR3. The junction had 5 bases not matched to a gene; V was cut back by 1 base and J by 6 bases. Germline V CDR1 and CDR2: LGHDT, YNNKEL (reference sequence).

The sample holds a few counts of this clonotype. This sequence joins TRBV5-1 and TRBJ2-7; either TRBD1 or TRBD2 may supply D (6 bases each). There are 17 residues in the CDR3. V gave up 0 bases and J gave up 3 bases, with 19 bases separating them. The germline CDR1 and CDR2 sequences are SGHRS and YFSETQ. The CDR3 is CASSLVRGPPKSYEQYV. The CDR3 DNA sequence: TGCGCCAGCAGCTTGGTTCGGGGGCCCCCTAAAAGCTACGAGCAGTACGTC.

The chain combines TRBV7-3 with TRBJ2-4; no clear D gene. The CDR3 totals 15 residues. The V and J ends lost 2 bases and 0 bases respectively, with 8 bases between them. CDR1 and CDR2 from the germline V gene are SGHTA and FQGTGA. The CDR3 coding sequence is TGTGCCAGCAGCTTAGGGCCGGGAGCCAAAAACATTCAGTACTTC. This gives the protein CASSLGPGAKNIQYF.

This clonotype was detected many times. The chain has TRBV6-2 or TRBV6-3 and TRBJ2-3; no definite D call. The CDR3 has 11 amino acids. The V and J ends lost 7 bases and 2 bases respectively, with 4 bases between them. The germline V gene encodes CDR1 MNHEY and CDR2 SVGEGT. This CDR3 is CASTSTDTQYF. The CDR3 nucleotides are TGTGCCAGCACCTCCACAGATACGCAGTATTTT.

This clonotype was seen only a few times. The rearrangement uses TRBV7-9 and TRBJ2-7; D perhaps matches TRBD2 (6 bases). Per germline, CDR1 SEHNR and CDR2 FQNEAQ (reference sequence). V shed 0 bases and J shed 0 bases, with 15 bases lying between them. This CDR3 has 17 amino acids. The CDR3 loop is CASSLATEGPASYEQYV. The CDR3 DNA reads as TGTGCCAGCAGCTTAGCCACGGAGGGGCCAGCCTCCTACGAGCAGTACGTC.

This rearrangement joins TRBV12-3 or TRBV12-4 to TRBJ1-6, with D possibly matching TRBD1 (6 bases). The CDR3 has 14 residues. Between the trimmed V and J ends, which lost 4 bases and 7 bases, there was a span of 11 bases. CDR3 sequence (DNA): TGTGCCAGCAGTTCGTCAGGGGCCAATTCACCCCTCCACTTT. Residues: CASSSSGANSPLHF.

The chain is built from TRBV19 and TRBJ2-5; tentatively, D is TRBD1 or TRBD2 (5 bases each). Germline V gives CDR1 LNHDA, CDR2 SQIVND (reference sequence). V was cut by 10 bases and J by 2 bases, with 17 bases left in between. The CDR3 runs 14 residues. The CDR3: CATKTGLIQETQYF. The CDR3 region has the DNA TGTGCCACTAAAACGGGGCTTATACAAGAGACCCAGTACTTC. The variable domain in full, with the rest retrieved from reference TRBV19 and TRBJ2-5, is DGGITQSPKYLFRKEGQNVTLSCEQNLNHDAMYWYRQDPGQGLRLIYYSQIVNDFQKGDIAEGYSVSREKKESFPLTVTSAQKNPTAFYLCATKTGLIQETQYFGPGTRLLVL.

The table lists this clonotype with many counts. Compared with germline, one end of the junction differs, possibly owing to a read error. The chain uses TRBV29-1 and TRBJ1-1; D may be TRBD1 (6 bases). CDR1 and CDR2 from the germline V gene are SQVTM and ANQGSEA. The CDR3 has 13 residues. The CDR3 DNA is TGCAGCGCTGAACAGGGAGGGGACACTGAAGCTTTCTTT. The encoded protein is CSAEQGGDTEAFF. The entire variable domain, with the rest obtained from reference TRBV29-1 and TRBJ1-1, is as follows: SAVISQKPSRDICQRGTSLTIQCQVDSQVTMMFWYRQQPGQSLTLIATANQGSEATYESGFVIDKFPISRPNLTFSTLTVSNMSPEDSSIYLCSAEQGGDTEAFFGQGTRLTVV.

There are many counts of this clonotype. The chain's CDR3 is CASSLLSLSGNTIYF. CDR3 nucleotide sequence: TGTGCCAGCAGTTTACTGAGCCTTTCTGGAAACACCATATATTTT. This rearrangement joins TRBV12-3 or TRBV12-4 to TRBJ1-3; D not resolved. The CDR3 has 15 amino acids. Trimming took off 2 bases at V and 1 base at J, with 9 bases between the two ends.

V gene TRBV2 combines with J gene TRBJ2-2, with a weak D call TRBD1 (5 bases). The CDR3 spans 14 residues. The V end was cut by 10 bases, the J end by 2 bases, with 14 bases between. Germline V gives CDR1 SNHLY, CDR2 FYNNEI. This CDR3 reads CATIRTGNTGELFF. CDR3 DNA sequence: TGTGCCACCATCCGAACAGGAAACACCGGGGAGCTGTTTTTT.

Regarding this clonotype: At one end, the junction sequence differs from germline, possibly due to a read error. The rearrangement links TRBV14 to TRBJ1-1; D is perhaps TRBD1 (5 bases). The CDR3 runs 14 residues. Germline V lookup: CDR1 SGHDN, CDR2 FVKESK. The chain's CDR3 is CASSQGRRGTVAFF. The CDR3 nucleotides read TGTGCCAGCAGCCAAGGAAGGAGGGGCACTGTAGCTTTCTTT.

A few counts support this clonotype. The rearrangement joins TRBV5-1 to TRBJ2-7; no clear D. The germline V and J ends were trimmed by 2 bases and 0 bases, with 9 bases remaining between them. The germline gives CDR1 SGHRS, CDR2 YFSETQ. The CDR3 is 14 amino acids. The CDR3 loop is CASSFKGNSYEQYF. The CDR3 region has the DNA TGCGCCAGCAGCTTTAAGGGAAACTCCTACGAGCAGTACTTC.

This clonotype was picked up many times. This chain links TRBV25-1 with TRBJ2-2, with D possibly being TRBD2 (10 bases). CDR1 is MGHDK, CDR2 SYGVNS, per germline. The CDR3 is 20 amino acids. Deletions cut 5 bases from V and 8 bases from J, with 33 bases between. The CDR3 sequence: CASSPPGQGSAAGGLGELFF. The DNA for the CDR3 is TGTGCCAGCAGTCCCCCGGGACAGGGTTCCGCAGCGGGAGGGCTGGGGGAGCTGTTTTTT.

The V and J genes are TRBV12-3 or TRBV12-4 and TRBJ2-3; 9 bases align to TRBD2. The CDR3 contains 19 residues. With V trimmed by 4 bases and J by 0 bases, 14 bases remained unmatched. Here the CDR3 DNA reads TGTGCCAGCAGTTCTCCCAGCGGGGGGCAATTTACTAGCACAGATACGCAGTATTTT. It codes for CASSSPSGGQFTSTDTQYF.

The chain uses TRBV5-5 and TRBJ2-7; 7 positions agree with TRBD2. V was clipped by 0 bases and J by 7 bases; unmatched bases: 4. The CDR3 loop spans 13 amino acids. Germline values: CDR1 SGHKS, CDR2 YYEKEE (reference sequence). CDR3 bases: TGTGCCAGCAGCTTGGCCGACGGGGGGGAGCAGTACGTC. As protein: CASSLADGGEQYV.

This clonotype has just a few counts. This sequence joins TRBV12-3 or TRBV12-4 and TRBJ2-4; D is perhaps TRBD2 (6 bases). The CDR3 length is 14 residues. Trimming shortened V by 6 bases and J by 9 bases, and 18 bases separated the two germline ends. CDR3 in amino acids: CASRPSGLLAIQYF. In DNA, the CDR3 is TGTGCCAGCAGGCCGTCGGGACTGCTCGCCATTCAGTACTTC.